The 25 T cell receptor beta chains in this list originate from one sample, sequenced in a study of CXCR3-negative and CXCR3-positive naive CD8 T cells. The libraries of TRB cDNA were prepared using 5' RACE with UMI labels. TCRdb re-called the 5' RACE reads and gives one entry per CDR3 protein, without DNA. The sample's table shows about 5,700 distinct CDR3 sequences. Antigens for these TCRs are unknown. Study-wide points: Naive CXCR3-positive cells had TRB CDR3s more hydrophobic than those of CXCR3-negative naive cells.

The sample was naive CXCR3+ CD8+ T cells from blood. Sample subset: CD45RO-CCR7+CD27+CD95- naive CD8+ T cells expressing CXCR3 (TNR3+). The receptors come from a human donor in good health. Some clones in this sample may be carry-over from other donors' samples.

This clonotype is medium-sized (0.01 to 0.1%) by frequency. CDR3: CASSLGQRNQPQHF. The chain uses TRBV12-3 or TRBV12-4 and TRBJ1-5; lacking DNA, the TRBD1 call made by TCRdb goes unchecked. The CDR3 is 14 residues long.

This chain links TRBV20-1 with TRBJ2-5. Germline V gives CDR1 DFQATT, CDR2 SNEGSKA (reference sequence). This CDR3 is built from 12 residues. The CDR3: CSARVHQETQYF.

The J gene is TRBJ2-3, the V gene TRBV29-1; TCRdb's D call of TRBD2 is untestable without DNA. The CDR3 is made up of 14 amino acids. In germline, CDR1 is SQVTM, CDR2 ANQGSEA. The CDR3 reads CSSDAGTSTDTQYF.

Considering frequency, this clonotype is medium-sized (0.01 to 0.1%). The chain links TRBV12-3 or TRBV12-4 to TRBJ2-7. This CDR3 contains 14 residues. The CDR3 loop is CASSVLRSSYEQYF.

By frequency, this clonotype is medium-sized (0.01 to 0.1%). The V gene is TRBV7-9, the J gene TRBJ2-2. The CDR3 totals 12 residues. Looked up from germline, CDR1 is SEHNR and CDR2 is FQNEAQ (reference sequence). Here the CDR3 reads CASSLYTGELFF.

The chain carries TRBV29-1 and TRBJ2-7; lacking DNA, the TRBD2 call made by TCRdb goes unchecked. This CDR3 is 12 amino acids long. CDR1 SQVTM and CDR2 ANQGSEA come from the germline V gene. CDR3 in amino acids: CSAGWEGYEQYF.

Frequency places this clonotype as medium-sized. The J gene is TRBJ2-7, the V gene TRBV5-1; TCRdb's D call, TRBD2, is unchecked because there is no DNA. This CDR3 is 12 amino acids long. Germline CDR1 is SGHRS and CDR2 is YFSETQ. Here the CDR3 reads CASSFGGNEQYF.

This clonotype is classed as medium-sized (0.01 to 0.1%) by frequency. CDR3 in amino acids: CASSFPTEDRELYEQYF. The gene calls are TRBV7-9 and TRBJ2-7; as DNA is missing, the TRBD1 call by TCRdb cannot be tested. CDR1 and CDR2 (germline): SEHNR, FQNEAQ (reference sequence). The CDR3 covers 17 residues.

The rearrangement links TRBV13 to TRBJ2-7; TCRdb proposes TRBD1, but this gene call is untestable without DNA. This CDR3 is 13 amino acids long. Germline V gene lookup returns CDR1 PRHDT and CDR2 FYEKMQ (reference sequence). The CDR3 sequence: CASSLDRTNEQYF.

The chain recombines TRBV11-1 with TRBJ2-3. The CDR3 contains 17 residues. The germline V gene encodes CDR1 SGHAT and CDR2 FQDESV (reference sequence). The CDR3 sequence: CASSLAGTAPSTDTQYF.

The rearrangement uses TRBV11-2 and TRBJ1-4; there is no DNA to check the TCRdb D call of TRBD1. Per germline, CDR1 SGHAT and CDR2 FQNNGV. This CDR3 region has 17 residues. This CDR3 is CASSHAGTGDHNEKLFF.

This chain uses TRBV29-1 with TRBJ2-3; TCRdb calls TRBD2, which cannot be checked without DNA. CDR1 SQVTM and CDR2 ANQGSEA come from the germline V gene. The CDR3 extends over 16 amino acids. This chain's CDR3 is CSVEWAYLVSTDTQYF.

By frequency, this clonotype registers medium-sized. Here the CDR3 reads CSAPRQGCYGYTF. The chain has TRBV29-1 and TRBJ1-2; checking the TCRdb D call of TRBD1 is not possible without DNA. Germline V gene data show CDR1 as SQVTM and CDR2 as ANQGSEA. CDR3 length: 13 residues.

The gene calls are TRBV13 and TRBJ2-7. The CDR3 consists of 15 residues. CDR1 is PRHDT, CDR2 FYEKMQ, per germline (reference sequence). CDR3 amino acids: CASSLDTVSYREQYF.

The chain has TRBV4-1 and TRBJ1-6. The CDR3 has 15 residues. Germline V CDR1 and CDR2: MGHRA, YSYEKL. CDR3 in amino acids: CASSRSGADNSPLHF.

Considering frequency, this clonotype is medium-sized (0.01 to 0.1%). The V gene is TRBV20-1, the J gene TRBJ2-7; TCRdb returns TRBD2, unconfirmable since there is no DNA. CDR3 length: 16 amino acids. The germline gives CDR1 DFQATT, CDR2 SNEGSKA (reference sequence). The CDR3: CSARQTTSGSSYEQYF.

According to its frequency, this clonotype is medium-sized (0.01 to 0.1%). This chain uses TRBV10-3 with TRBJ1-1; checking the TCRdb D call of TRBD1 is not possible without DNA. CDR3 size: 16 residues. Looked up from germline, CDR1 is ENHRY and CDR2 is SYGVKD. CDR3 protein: CAISEWAGQERAEAFF.

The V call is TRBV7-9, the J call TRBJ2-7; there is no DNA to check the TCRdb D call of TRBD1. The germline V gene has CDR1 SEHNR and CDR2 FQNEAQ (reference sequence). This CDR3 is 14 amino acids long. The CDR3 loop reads CASSGQTGVYEQYF.

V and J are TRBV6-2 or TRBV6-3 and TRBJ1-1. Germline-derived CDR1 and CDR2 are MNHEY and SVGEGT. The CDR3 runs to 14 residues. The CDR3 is CASSGDYQNTEAFF.

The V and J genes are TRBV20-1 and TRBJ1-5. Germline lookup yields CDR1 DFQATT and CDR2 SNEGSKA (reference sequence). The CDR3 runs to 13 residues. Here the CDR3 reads CSARGTVDQPQHF.

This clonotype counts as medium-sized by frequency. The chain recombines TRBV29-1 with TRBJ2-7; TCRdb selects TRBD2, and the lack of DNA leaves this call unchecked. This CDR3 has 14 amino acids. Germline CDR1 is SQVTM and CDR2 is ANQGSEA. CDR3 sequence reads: CSVDFSGSGYEQYF.

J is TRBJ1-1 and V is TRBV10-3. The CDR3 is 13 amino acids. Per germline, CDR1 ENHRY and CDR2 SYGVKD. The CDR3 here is CAISETENTEAFF.

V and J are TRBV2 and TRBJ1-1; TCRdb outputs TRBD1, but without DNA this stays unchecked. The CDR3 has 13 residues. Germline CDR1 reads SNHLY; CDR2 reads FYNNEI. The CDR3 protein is CASDLPGGTEAFF. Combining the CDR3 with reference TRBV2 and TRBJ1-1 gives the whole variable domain EPEVTQTPSHQVTQMGQEVILRCVPISNHLYFYWYRQILGQKVEFLVSFYNNEISEKSEIFDDQFSVERPDGSNFTLKIRSTKLEDSAMYFCASDLPGGTEAFFGQGTRLTVV.

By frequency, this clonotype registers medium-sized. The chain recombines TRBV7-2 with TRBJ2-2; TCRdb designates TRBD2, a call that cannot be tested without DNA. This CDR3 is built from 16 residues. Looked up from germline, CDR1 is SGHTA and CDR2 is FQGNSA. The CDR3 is CASSLLAGSIPGELFF.

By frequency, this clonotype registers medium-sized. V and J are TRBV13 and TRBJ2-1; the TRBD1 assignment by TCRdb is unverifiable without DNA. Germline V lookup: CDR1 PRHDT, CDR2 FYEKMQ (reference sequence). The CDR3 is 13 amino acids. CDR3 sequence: CASSPQAGIKAFF.